The 22 T cell receptor beta chains given below trace back to one sample, sequenced in a study of sequential checkpoint blockade in melanoma. Treatment noted: randomized to nivolumab then ipilimumab (arm A) or the reverse (arm B). Clones were sequenced by immunoSEQ multiplex PCR, and TCRdb holds only the in-frame ones, with some missing. Of about 12,000 clones in the sample, roughly 24% were seen once. Sample: tumor tissue (inferred from file names), taken from a patient given nivolumab and ipilimumab in sequence. All receptors come from a human donor with melanoma.

This clone was picked up many times. The chain is built from TRBV7-6 and TRBJ2-5, with TRBD1 identical over 7 bases. The CDR3 is 16 amino acids. Germline CDR1 is SGHVS and CDR2 is FNYEAQ. Germline trimming cut 4 bases from V and 5 bases from J; bases unmatched to any gene: 13. The CDR3 sequence: CASSWELTGPRETQYF. CDR3 in DNA: TGTGCCAGCAGCTGGGAGTTGACAGGGCCCAGGGAGACCCAGTACTTC.

This clone has more than one count but fewer than ten. CDR3 coding DNA: TGTGCCAGCACCCCGGAAATTGAGGGGGCCCAGCATTTT. This codes for CASTPEIEGAQHF. The chain recombines TRBV9 with TRBJ1-5, with D perhaps TRBD1 (6 bases). V was pared by 6 bases and J by 11 bases, with 18 bases between. Germline assignment: CDR1 SGDLS and CDR2 YYNGEE. CDR3 length: 13 amino acids.

CDR3 loop: CASIPGVRPGTGELFF. The CDR3, as DNA: TGTGCCAGCATTCCCGGAGTCCGCCCGGGCACCGGGGAGCTGTTTTTT. This sequence joins TRBV11-3 and TRBJ2-2; D call uncertain. With 7 bases removed from V and 4 bases from J, the gap between germline ends came to 19 bases. The CDR3 consists of 16 residues. The germline V gene has CDR1 SGHNT and CDR2 YENEEA.

This clone was observed at least ten times. The chain couples TRBV11-3 to TRBJ2-5; D not certain. Trimming removed 5 bases from V and 5 bases from J, with 15 bases in between. Germline V gives CDR1 SGHNT, CDR2 YENEEA. CDR3 length: 14 residues. This CDR3 reads CASSPPSTVETQYF. The CDR3 region has the DNA TGTGCCAGCAGCCCGCCCAGTACAGTGGAGACCCAGTACTTC.

The chain employs TRBV1 and TRBJ1-5. TRBV1 is a known pseudogene. The CDR3 is made up of 13 amino acids. CDR3 protein: CASSQGVNQPQHF. CDR3 coding DNA: TGCGCCAGCAGCCAAGGCGTAAATCAGCCCCAGCATTTT.

The rearrangement joins TRBV6-8 to TRBJ2-3; no clear D. This CDR3 has 13 residues. Deletions cut 5 bases from V and 5 bases from J, with 11 bases between. Germline V gene data show CDR1 as MNHGY and CDR2 as SAAAGT. The CDR3 loop is CASSVRLGDTQYF. In nucleotides, the CDR3 is TGTGCCAGCAGTGTGCGACTGGGAGATACGCAGTATTTT.

The rearrangement joins TRBV6-7 to TRBJ2-1; TRBD2 matches at 11 bases. TRBV6-7 has ORF status, its function being uncertain. The ends lost 2 bases at V and 3 bases at J; junction bases unmatched: 12. This CDR3 is built from 19 residues. The DNA for the CDR3 is TGTGCCAGCAGTTACCCCCCCCCGACTAGCGGGGTGCACTACAATGAGCAGTTCTTC. Translating it yields CASSYPPPTSGVHYNEQFF.

This rearrangement joins TRBV11-3 to TRBJ2-1; the D gene is possibly TRBD1 (5 bases). From germline, CDR1 is SGHNT and CDR2 YENEEA. Trimming stripped 2 bases from V and 2 bases from J, with 7 bases between. The length of the CDR3 is 14 residues. The DNA of the CDR3 is TGTGCCAGCAGCTTACAGGGTGCCTACAATGAGCAGTTCTTC. It specifies CASSLQGAYNEQFF.

This clone was seen a few times. This chain uses TRBV6-8 with TRBJ2-2; D is ambiguous. The CDR3 is 15 residues long. Germline V gives CDR1 MNHGY, CDR2 SAAAGT. V dropped 4 bases and J dropped 3 bases, with 12 bases sitting between them. The CDR3 region has the DNA TGTGCCAGCAGTTTCGGACGATATCACACCGGGGAGCTGTTTTTT. It yields the protein CASSFGRYHTGELFF.

This clone occurred a few times. The chain joins TRBV19 to TRBJ1-1; the D gene is possibly TRBD1 (6 bases). CDR1 is LNHDA and CDR2 is SQIVND in the germline V gene (reference sequence). V shed 8 bases and J shed 5 bases, with 18 bases lying between them. This CDR3 comprises 14 residues. The CDR3 sequence: CASEKRRGDTEAFF. The CDR3 DNA sequence: TGTGCCAGTGAGAAGAGGAGGGGGGATACTGAAGCTTTCTTT.

This clone is medium-sized by share. The rearrangement uses TRBV18 and TRBJ1-4, with a weak D call TRBD1 (5 bases). V shed 4 bases and J shed 8 bases, with 11 bases lying between them. Germline lookup yields CDR1 KGHSH and CDR2 LQKENI. This CDR3 spans 13 amino acids. As DNA, the CDR3 is TGTGCCAGCTCACTGGCAGGGCGCGAAAAACTGTTTTTT. Its protein is CASSLAGREKLFF.

CDR3: CASSLRDSIYEQYV. CDR3 DNA: TGTGCCAGCAGTTTGAGGGACAGCATCTACGAGCAGTACGTC. The V and J genes are TRBV28 and TRBJ2-7; 7 bases map to TRBD1. J was trimmed by 3 bases and V by 3 bases; bases with no gene match: 5. CDR1 and CDR2 from the germline V gene are MDHEN and SYDVKM. The CDR3 consists of 14 residues.

This clone was counted a few times. The chain joins TRBV11-3 to TRBJ2-5; 10 bases align to TRBD2. V was clipped by 3 bases and J by 4 bases; unmatched bases: 11. CDR3 length: 17 amino acids. Germline V gene data show CDR1 as SGHNT and CDR2 as YENEEA. This CDR3 reads CASSLDSGGRVGETQYF. CDR3 DNA: TGTGCCAGCAGCTTGGATAGCGGGGGGAGGGTTGGAGAGACCCAGTACTTC.

In this sample, this clone is medium-sized. The chain recombines TRBV6-8 with TRBJ1-6; D might be TRBD1 (6 bases). The length of the CDR3 is 16 residues. V was pared by 2 bases and J by 7 bases, with 15 bases between. Germline CDR1 MNHGY, CDR2 SAAAGT. In DNA form, the CDR3 reads TGTGCCAGCAGTTACACCCAGGGGCCCGGGAATTCACCCCTCCACTTT. Translation gives CASSYTQGPGNSPLHF.

There are a few counts of this clone. The gene calls are TRBV14 and TRBJ1-4, with TRBD1 identical over 10 bases. Germline V gene lookup returns CDR1 SGHDN and CDR2 FVKESK. Trimming removed 0 bases from V and 2 bases from J; junction bases left unmatched: 18. This CDR3 region has 22 residues. The CDR3 is CASSQDQWFRGTGAVTNEKLFF. In DNA form, the CDR3 reads TGTGCCAGCAGCCAAGATCAATGGTTTAGAGGGACAGGGGCCGTGACTAATGAAAAACTGTTTTTT.

This clone was recorded a few times. The J gene is TRBJ1-6, the V gene TRBV15; D call uncertain. CDR3 length equals 14 residues. V dropped 0 bases and J dropped 9 bases, with 9 bases sitting between them. Looked up from germline, CDR1 is LNHNV and CDR2 is YYDKDF (reference sequence). For the CDR3, the DNA is TGTGCCACCAGCAGAGATAAGGGTAGTTCACCCCTCCACTTT. Its translation is CATSRDKGSSPLHF.

The chain employs TRBV19 and TRBJ2-3, with D uncertain. Germline CDR1 LNHDA, CDR2 SQIVND (reference sequence). Trimming took 3 bases from V and 1 from J, leaving 11 bases between them. The CDR3 is made up of 15 amino acids. CDR3 nucleotides: TGTGCCAGTAGTATCGGTCAGTATGGCACAGATACGCAGTATTTT. This sequence encodes CASSIGQYGTDTQYF.

This clone was picked up a small number of times. The chain is built from TRBV6-8 and TRBJ1-5, with D hard to call. In germline, CDR1 is MNHGY, CDR2 SAAAGT. The ends were cut back, 10 bases at V and 2 bases at J, with 9 bases in the middle. This CDR3 has 12 residues. The CDR3 loop is CAIRTGNQPQHF. The CDR3 DNA is TGTGCCATCCGGACTGGCAATCAGCCCCAGCATTTT.

There are a few counts of this clone. The CDR3 protein is CATSKRQGSGEQYV. The CDR3 DNA reads TGTGCCACCAGCAAAAGACAGGGTTCGGGGGAGCAGTACGTC. This sequence joins TRBV15 and TRBJ2-7, with 7 bases lining up with TRBD1. V lost 4 bases to trimming and J lost 7 bases; unmatched junction nucleotides: 10. The CDR3 consists of 14 residues. The germline CDR1 and CDR2 sequences are LNHNV and YYDKDF (reference sequence).

This clone was seen ten or more times. The chain uses TRBV11-3 and TRBJ2-1, with 8 bases identical to TRBD1. Per the germline V gene, CDR1 is SGHNT and CDR2 is YENEEA. V dropped 3 bases and J dropped 8; count of bases not matched to a gene: 12. This CDR3 is built from 16 residues. The CDR3 region has the DNA TGTGCCAGCAGCTTCGGTTTGGCAGGGGGCGGCCATGAGCAGTTCTTC. Amino acid sequence: CASSFGLAGGGHEQFF.

This clone has more than one count but fewer than ten. This chain joins TRBV6-8 and TRBJ2-5; 7 bases align to TRBD2. V was clipped by 5 bases and J by 5 bases; unmatched bases: 8. Per the germline V gene, CDR1 is MNHGY and CDR2 is SAAAGT. CDR3 size: 14 residues. CDR3 amino acids: CASSPRVGGETQYF. The CDR3 region has the DNA TGTGCCAGCAGTCCCCGAGTCGGGGGGGAGACCCAGTACTTC.

In its sample, this clone is medium-sized. V and J are TRBV19 and TRBJ2-5; no clear D. Germline values: CDR1 LNHDA, CDR2 SQIVND (reference sequence). The CDR3 spans 13 residues. V lost 4 bases and J 0 bases, leaving 6 bases between the germline ends. CDR3: CASSTDYQETQYF. CDR3 bases: TGTGCCAGTAGTACCGACTACCAAGAGACCCAGTACTTC.